These 2 T cell receptor beta chains were sequenced from one sample in a study of T cell responses to AZD1222 COVID-19 vaccine. Only in-frame clones appear in the TCRdb table, and some are missing; sequencing was by immunoSEQ multiplex PCR. The repertoire holds 250,000 to 300,000 clones, with approximately 94% as singletons. The sample was peripheral blood, taken 28 days after the second AZD1222 dose. The receptor set was obtained from an adult who received the AZD1222 COVID-19 vaccine.

CDR3 loop: CASSGQLAGVGEQFF. As DNA, the CDR3 is TGTGCCAGCAGCGGTCAGCTAGCGGGAGTAGGTGAGCAGTTCTTC. The rearrangement joins TRBV11-2 to TRBJ2-1; TRBD2 aligns across 10 bases. The CDR3 consists of 15 residues. The germline V gene encodes CDR1 SGHAT and CDR2 FQNNGV. Trimming cost V 5 bases and J 9 bases; bases outside gene matches: 10.

This chain connects TRBV18 to TRBJ1-1; no clear D gene. The germline V and J ends were trimmed by 0 bases and 1 base, with 12 bases remaining between them. CDR1 is KGHSH, CDR2 LQKENI, per germline. There are 16 residues in the CDR3. This CDR3 reads CASSPPRAAANTEAFF. Written as DNA, the CDR3 is TGTGCCAGCTCACCACCGAGGGCCGCAGCGAACACTGAAGCTTTCTTT.